The 28 T cell receptor beta chains reported below all come from one sample, sequenced in a study of control samples from healthy donors and cancer patients. Clones were sequenced by immunoSEQ multiplex PCR, and TCRdb holds only the in-frame ones, with some missing. The sample lists some 170,000 clones, approximately 94% occurring once. Sequences were obtained from PBMCs. These receptors all stem from a man in his sixties with colorectal cancer.

The chain has TRBV7-9 and TRBJ2-1; no definite D call. The CDR3 extends over 13 amino acids. The germline V and J ends were trimmed by 5 bases and 4 bases, with 9 bases remaining between them. Germline CDR1 reads SEHNR; CDR2 reads FQNEAQ (reference sequence). As DNA, the CDR3 is TGTGCCAGCAGCCCACTCCGATACAATGAGCAGTTCTTC. It specifies CASSPLRYNEQFF.

Here the CDR3 DNA reads TGTGCCTTACGAAACGGGGCTGGAAACACCATATATTTT. Its protein is CALRNGAGNTIYF. V is TRBV7-9 and J is TRBJ1-3, with D hard to call. Germline CDR1 reads SEHNR; CDR2 reads FQNEAQ (reference sequence). V shed 11 bases and J shed 2 bases, with 13 bases lying between them. The CDR3 totals 13 residues.

The J gene is TRBJ2-2, the V gene TRBV6-5, with D possibly TRBD2 on 5 matching bases. Germline V lookup: CDR1 MNHEY, CDR2 SVGAGI. This CDR3 has 12 amino acids. The germline V and J ends were trimmed by 6 bases and 5 bases, with 7 bases remaining between them. CDR3 bases: TGTGCCAGCAGCAGAGGGACCGGGGAGCTGTTTTTT. Its translation: CASSRGTGELFF.

This chain joins TRBV24-1 and TRBJ2-3; TRBD2 aligns across 7 bases. The CDR3 is made up of 15 amino acids. V lost 2 bases and J lost 2; bases outside the gene matches: 3. CDR1 KGHDR and CDR2 SFDVKD come from the germline V gene. CDR3 loop: CATSDWGGDTDTQYF. Here the CDR3 DNA reads TGTGCCACCAGTGATTGGGGGGGGGACACAGATACGCAGTATTTT.

V and J are TRBV6-1 and TRBJ1-5, with D unclear. The length of the CDR3 is 17 residues. The ends were cut back, 2 bases at V and 2 bases at J, with 16 bases in the middle. Germline assignment: CDR1 MNHNS and CDR2 SASEGT. The CDR3 nucleotides are TGTGCCAGCAGTGAAAGCCCCCGGCCGGTCGGCAATCAGCCCCAGCATTTT. It yields the protein CASSESPRPVGNQPQHF.

This rearrangement joins TRBV30 to TRBJ1-4; D is possibly TRBD1 (6 bases). Germline V gene lookup returns CDR1 GTSNPN and CDR2 SVGIG (reference sequence). The CDR3 is made up of 17 amino acids. V gave up 0 bases and J gave up 0 bases, with 14 bases separating them. The CDR3 here is CAWSVRGGAATNEKLFF. The CDR3 DNA follows: TGTGCCTGGAGTGTACGGGGGGGGGCTGCAACTAATGAAAAACTGTTTTTT.

This clone was found a few times. The chain carries TRBV30 and TRBJ1-5; 8 bases fit TRBD1. The CDR3 totals 14 residues. V shed 3 bases and J 5 bases; nucleotides not matched to a gene: 6. Germline-derived CDR1 and CDR2 are GTSNPN and SVGIG (reference sequence). The CDR3 coding sequence is TGTGCCTGGAGCACAGGGGGAATAGATCAGCCCCAGCATTTT. Translated, it gives CAWSTGGIDQPQHF.

The V gene is TRBV29-1, the J gene TRBJ1-5, with D maybe TRBD1 (6 bases). There are 13 residues in the CDR3. CDR1 SQVTM and CDR2 ANQGSEA come from the germline V gene. V gave up 6 bases and J gave up 5 bases, with 14 bases separating them. The DNA for the CDR3 is TGCAGCGTCGCCGAGGGGGGGGATCAGCCCCAGCATTTT. It is translated as CSVAEGGDQPQHF. Variable domain in full (rest from reference TRBV29-1 and TRBJ1-5): SAVISQKPSRDICQRGTSLTIQCQVDSQVTMMFWYRQQPGQSLTLIATANQGSEATYESGFVIDKFPISRPNLTFSTLTVSNMSPEDSSIYLCSVAEGGDQPQHFGDGTRLSIL.

The sample holds one count of this clone. V is TRBV7-6 and J is TRBJ2-3, with 11 bases matching TRBD2. CDR1 and CDR2 (germline): SGHVS, FNYEAQ. V shed 5 bases, J shed 1 base, and the junction held 5 bases outside the gene matches. The CDR3 runs 16 residues. CDR3 loop: CASSPLAGGRTDTQYF. The CDR3 nucleotides are TGTGCCAGCAGCCCCCTAGCGGGGGGCCGCACAGATACGCAGTATTTT. Full variable domain (remainder filled in from reference TRBV7-6 and TRBJ2-3): GAGVSQSPRYKVTKRGQDVALRCDPISGHVSLYWYRQALGQGPEFLTYFNYEAQQDKSGLPNDRFSAERPEGSISTLTIQRTEQRDSAMYRCASSPLAGGRTDTQYFGPGTRLTVL.

The J gene is TRBJ2-2, the V gene TRBV9; 12 bases match TRBD2. The length of the CDR3 is 16 residues. The germline gives CDR1 SGDLS, CDR2 YYNGEE. Trimming at V came to 4 bases and at J to 4 bases, leaving 5 bases not matched to a gene. For the CDR3, the DNA is TGTGCCAGCAGCTACTCTAGCGGGGGGGCCACCGGGGAGCTGTTTTTT. Encoded protein: CASSYSSGGATGELFF. Full variable domain (remainder filled in from reference TRBV9 and TRBJ2-2): DSGVTQTPKHLITATGQRVTLRCSPRSGDLSVYWYQQSLDQGLQFLIQYYNGEERAKGNILERFSAQQFPDLHSELNLSSLELGDSALYFCASSYSSGGATGELFFGEGSRLTVL.

This rearrangement joins TRBV10-3 to TRBJ2-5; tentatively, D is TRBD1 (5 bases). Trimming removed 5 bases at V and 6 bases at J, with 10 bases between. CDR1 is ENHRY, CDR2 SYGVKD, per germline. CDR3 length: 12 amino acids. The CDR3 bases are TGTGCCATCAGTTGGGGCACAAAGACCCAGTACTTC. Its protein is CAISWGTKTQYF.

This clone was counted a few times. The gene calls are TRBV14 and TRBJ2-7; D remains ambiguous. The CDR3 is 14 residues long. CDR1 and CDR2 from the germline V gene are SGHDN and FVKESK. Trimming removed 0 bases at V and 5 bases at J, with 11 bases between. CDR3 residues: CASSQEATEDEQYF. The CDR3 DNA reads TGTGCCAGCAGCCAAGAGGCAACCGAGGACGAGCAGTACTTC. Full variable domain (missing parts from reference TRBV14 and TRBJ2-7): EAGVTQFPSHSVIEKGQTVTLRCDPISGHDNLYWYRRVMGKEIKFLLHFVKESKQDESGMPNNRFLAERTGGTYSTLKVQPAELEDSGVYFCASSQEATEDEQYFGPGTRLTVT.

This sequence joins TRBV24-1 and TRBJ1-3; D possibly corresponds to TRBD1 (6 bases). The CDR3 is 13 residues long. V was shortened by 9 bases and J by 0 bases, with 8 bases between the two germline ends. Germline V lookup: CDR1 KGHDR, CDR2 SFDVKD. CDR3 bases: TGTGCCACCCAGGGGAGCTCTGGAAACACCATATATTTT. This translates into CATQGSSGNTIYF.

The gene calls are TRBV5-6 and TRBJ1-6, with D uncertain. Trimming stripped 3 bases from V and 7 bases from J, with 8 bases between. Germline V gives CDR1 SGHDT, CDR2 YYEEEE. CDR3 length: 13 amino acids. CDR3 nucleotide sequence: TGTGCCAGCAGCTCAGGACGGAATTCACCCCTCCACTTT. This translates into CASSSGRNSPLHF.

In this sample, this clone turned up once. The same CDR3 is also encoded by other DNA sequences in this sample. The V gene is TRBV6-6, the J gene TRBJ2-7; weak D call: TRBD1 (6 bases). This CDR3 spans 13 amino acids. V was clipped by 0 bases and J by 4 bases, with 7 bases between them. Germline V gives CDR1 MNHNY, CDR2 SVGAGI (reference sequence). CDR3 amino acids: CASSYSRGYEQYF. The CDR3 DNA is TGTGCCAGCAGTTACTCCAGGGGTTACGAGCAGTACTTC.

The chain has TRBV5-3 and TRBJ1-2; the D is unclear. TRBV5-3 is given ORF status, its function remaining uncertain. This CDR3 is built from 14 residues. With 5 bases removed from V and 7 bases from J, the gap between germline ends came to 18 bases. The CDR3 loop is CARRSQQVYFGYTF. The CDR3 DNA is TGTGCCAGAAGGTCACAACAAGTTTACTTTGGCTACACCTTC.

This clone appeared once. The chain carries TRBV19 and TRBJ2-3; D is perhaps TRBD1 (5 bases). The V end was cut by 2 bases, the J end by 5 bases, with 14 bases between. The CDR3 sequence is 15 residues long. CDR1 is LNHDA and CDR2 is SQIVND in the germline V gene (reference sequence). CDR3 loop: CASSISGLIEDTQYF. For the CDR3, the DNA is TGTGCCAGTAGTATATCAGGGTTGATCGAAGATACGCAGTATTTT. The full variable domain, rest sourced from reference TRBV19 and TRBJ2-3, is DGGITQSPKYLFRKEGQNVTLSCEQNLNHDAMYWYRQDPGQGLRLIYYSQIVNDFQKGDIAEGYSVSREKKESFPLTVTSAQKNPTAFYLCASSISGLIEDTQYFGPGTRLTVL.

J is TRBJ2-3 and V is TRBV24-1, with 7 bases lining up with TRBD1. Germline trimming cut 5 bases from V and 3 bases from J; bases unmatched to any gene: 10. This CDR3 contains 16 residues. Per germline, CDR1 KGHDR and CDR2 SFDVKD. The CDR3 loop reads CATSALTGWGTDTQYF. The CDR3, as DNA: TGTGCCACCAGTGCCTTGACAGGGTGGGGGACAGATACGCAGTATTTT.

This chain uses TRBV9 with TRBJ1-6; 7 bases are shared with TRBD1. Germline CDR1 and CDR2: SGDLS and YYNGEE. There are 14 residues in the CDR3. V shed 3 bases, J shed 7 bases, and the junction held 4 bases outside the gene matches. The CDR3 region has the DNA TGTGCCAGCAGCGAGCAGACAGGGAATTCACCCCTCCACTTT. Protein: CASSEQTGNSPLHF.

A single count supports this clone. V usage is TRBV6-5 and J usage is TRBJ2-3, with D perhaps matching TRBD1 or TRBD2 (5 bases each). CDR1 and CDR2 (germline): MNHEY, SVGAGI. This CDR3 spans 14 amino acids. The germline V and J ends were trimmed by 6 bases and 0 bases, with 10 bases remaining between them. CDR3: CASSREISTDTQYF. The CDR3 DNA follows: TGTGCCAGCAGCAGGGAGATTAGCACAGATACGCAGTATTTT.

The chain joins TRBV5-1 to TRBJ2-3, with 7 bases fitting TRBD1. The CDR3 contains 15 residues. The V segment lost 3 bases and the J segment 5 bases; nucleotides outside the gene matches: 9. In germline, CDR1 is SGHRS, CDR2 YFSETQ. The CDR3 sequence is CASSSDRAVVDTQYF. CDR3 in DNA: TGCGCCAGCAGCTCCGACAGGGCGGTAGTAGATACGCAGTATTTT.

This clone was detected only once. The chain couples TRBV6-5 to TRBJ2-5, with D possibly matching TRBD1 (6 bases). Trimming removed 5 bases from V and 5 bases from J, with 15 bases in between. The CDR3 extends over 14 amino acids. Germline V CDR1 and CDR2: MNHEY, SVGAGI. Here the CDR3 DNA reads TGTGCCAGCAGTACACAGGGTGGGTCGGAGACCCAGTACTTC. Translation gives CASSTQGGSETQYF.

Comments on this clone: The junction and the germline gene differ at one end; a read error may be behind it. This chain connects TRBV3-1 (or the pseudogene TRBV3-2) to TRBJ1-2; possible D gene TRBD1, 6 bases. The germline V gene encodes CDR1 LGHDT and CDR2 YNNKEL (reference sequence). The CDR3 has 13 residues. Here the CDR3 reads CASSLVAGGRGVF. The CDR3 DNA reads as TGTGCCAGCAGCCTAGTAGCTGGCGGGAGGGGGGTTTTC.

A remark on this clone: At one of its ends the junction is not consistent with the germline gene, which may arise from a read error. J is TRBJ2-3 and V is TRBV4-1; 10 positions agree with TRBD1. The CDR3 is made up of 16 amino acids. Germline-derived CDR1 and CDR2 are MGHRA and YSYEKL. Here the CDR3 reads CASSQVGQGSRDTQYF. The DNA of the CDR3 is TGCGCCAGCAGCCAAGTGGGACAGGGGAGCAGAGATACGCAGTATTTT.

The chain links TRBV24-1 to TRBJ1-2; D not certain. The germline V gene encodes CDR1 KGHDR and CDR2 SFDVKD. Trimming took off 1 base at V and 7 bases at J, with 12 bases between the two ends. This CDR3 has 14 amino acids. CDR3 DNA sequence: TGTGCCACCAGTGATTTAAACGGTGTGTTTGGCTACACCTTC. Protein: CATSDLNGVFGYTF.

V is TRBV5-1 and J is TRBJ2-2; 9 bases align to TRBD2. The CDR3 is made up of 16 amino acids. The J segment lost 0 bases and the V segment lost 2 bases, leaving 2 bases of the junction unmatched. The germline CDR1 and CDR2 sequences are SGHRS and YFSETQ. In DNA, the CDR3 is TGCGCCAGCAGCTTCACTAGCGGGTCGAACACCGGGGAGCTGTTTTTT. Protein product: CASSFTSGSNTGELFF.

The rearrangement joins TRBV7-9 to TRBJ2-1; 8 bases map to TRBD2. The CDR3 has 17 residues. Germline V gives CDR1 SEHNR, CDR2 FQNEAQ (reference sequence). Trimming at V came to 2 bases and at J to 9 bases, leaving 15 bases not matched to a gene. In DNA, the CDR3 is TGTGCCAGCAGCTTACCGATGGGACTAGTGGGGTCGAGTGAGCAGTTCTTC. This translates into CASSLPMGLVGSSEQFF.

The V call is TRBV29-1, the J call TRBJ2-7, with 7 positions matching TRBD1. The germline CDR1 and CDR2 sequences are SQVTM and ANQGSEA. This CDR3 spans 12 amino acids. Unmatched junction bases numbered 10, after V lost 7 bases and J lost 7 bases. This CDR3 is CSATDRAREQYF. DNA of the CDR3: TGCAGCGCAACCGACAGGGCGAGGGAGCAGTACTTC.